These T cell receptor beta chains were read from a single sample in a study of PD-1 blockade in classical Hodgkin lymphoma. Clones were sequenced by immunoSEQ multiplex PCR, and TCRdb holds only the in-frame ones, with some missing. The sample contains tens of thousands of clones, more than 65% of which appear only once. Sequenced here: peripheral blood mononuclear cells (PBMCs), sampled at baseline. The receptors here all came from a human donor with classical Hodgkin lymphoma. Both conserved end residues are part of each CDR3. The D gene is left open where the match is weak. Size values are once, few and many counts, or a class for expanded clones, and some rows have none.

>TRBD2|.|TRBJ2-7|TRBV10-3
CAIRTGTSLGEQYF
TGTGCCATCAGAACCGGGACTAGCCTGGGAGAGCAGTACTTC
>TRBD1|.|TRBJ1-2|TRBV30
CAWSAGTGYGYTF
TGTGCCTGGAGCGCCGGGACAGGTTATGGCTACACCTTC
>.|.|TRBJ1-2|TRBV7-2
CASSSFRQGPNYGYTF
TGTGCCAGCAGCTCTTTCAGGCAGGGCCCTAACTATGGCTACACCTTC
>.|.|TRBJ1-1|TRBV5-8
CASSLVEWNTEAFF
TGTGCCAGCAGCTTGGTGGAATGGAACACTGAAGCTTTCTTT
>.|.|TRBJ1-2|TRBV19
CASSMVGNYGYTF
TGTGCCAGTAGTATGGTAGGGAACTATGGCTACACCTTC
>TRBD2|.|TRBJ2-7|TRBV28
CASTLGLAAYEQYF
TGTGCCAGCACTCTGGGACTAGCGGCTTACGAGCAGTACTTC
>.|large|TRBJ1-1|TRBV2
CASIGPNTEAFF
TGTGCCAGCATAGGCCCGAACACTGAAGCTTTCTTT
>TRBD1|.|TRBJ2-1|TRBV6-6
CASSPPQGEQFF
TGTGCCAGCAGTCCGCCACAGGGGGAGCAGTTCTTC
>.|.|TRBJ2-5|TRBV27
CASSFGSFETQYF
TGTGCCAGCAGTTTCGGGAGCTTCGAGACCCAGTACTTC
>.|.|TRBJ1-2|TRBV29-1
CSVEAGVYGYTF
TGCAGCGTTGAGGCAGGGGTCTATGGCTACACCTTC
>TRBD1|.|TRBJ2-5|TRBV7-9
CASSLRSYRGRETQYF
TGTGCCAGCAGCTTAAGGTCCTACAGGGGACGAGAGACCCAGTACTTC
>.|.|TRBJ2-1|TRBV10-3
CAISDGRDGDEQFF
TGTGCCATCAGTGACGGCAGGGATGGGGATGAGCAGTTCTTC
>.|.|TRBJ1-3|TRBV30
CAWSYPASGNTIYF
TGTGCCTGGAGTTATCCGGCCTCTGGAAACACCATATATTTT
>.|.|TRBJ1-3|TRBV6-5
CASSYARSSGNTIYF
TGTGCCAGCAGTTACGCCAGAAGCTCTGGAAACACCATATATTTT
>.|.|TRBJ1-2|TRBV18
CASSEGLWGYTF
TGTGCCAGCTCAGAGGGACTTTGGGGCTACACCTTC
>.|.|TRBJ2-5|TRBV7-6
CASSLAGETQYF
TGTGCCAGCAGCTTAGCGGGGGAGACCCAGTACTTC
>.|few|TRBJ1-5|TRBV30
CAWSLNDNQPQHF
TGTGCCTGGAGTCTAAACGACAATCAGCCCCAGCATTTT
>TRBD2|.|TRBJ2-7|TRBV11-2
CASSLGSLAGINEQYF
TGTGCCAGCAGCTTAGGATCCCTAGCGGGAATCAACGAGCAGTACTTC
>.|.|TRBJ2-1|TRBV5-4
CASTGYNEQFF
TGTGCCAGCACCGGCTACAATGAGCAGTTCTTC
>.|few|TRBJ2-2|TRBV7-6
CASSVSGSNTGELFF
TGTGCCAGCAGCGTCTCCGGATCGAACACCGGGGAGCTGTTTTTT
>TRBD2|.|TRBJ2-2|TRBV5-8
CALGEGLTGELFF
TGTGCCCTCGGGGAGGGCCTCACCGGGGAGCTGTTTTTT
>TRBD1|.|TRBJ1-1|TRBV2
CASSRTGGRTEAFF
TGTGCCAGCAGCCGGACAGGGGGTCGAACTGAAGCTTTCTTT
>.|.|TRBJ1-1|TRBV27
CASRLQGNTEAFF
TGTGCCAGCAGGTTACAGGGTAACACTGAAGCTTTCTTT
>TRBD2|.|TRBJ2-3|TRBV5-1
CASSLESGSYSDTQYF
TGCGCCAGCAGCTTGGAGAGCGGGAGCTATTCAGATACGCAGTATTTT
>.|.|TRBJ2-2|TRBV9
CASSVSGADTGELFF
TGTGCCAGCAGCGTATCAGGGGCGGACACCGGGGAGCTGTTTTTT
>TRBD2|once|TRBJ2-7|TRBV27
CASSSSTSGGAYEQYF
TGTGCCAGCAGTTCCTCAACCAGCGGGGGGGCCTACGAGCAGTACTTC
>.|.|TRBJ2-1|TRBV6-1
CASSERDARQSNEQFF
TGTGCCAGCAGTGAACGGGACGCACGGCAATCCAATGAGCAGTTCTTC
>.|.|TRBJ2-4|TRBV4-2
CASSQDRPGQNIQYF
TGTGCCAGCAGCCAAGACCGCCCGGGGCAAAACATTCAGTACTTC
>TRBD1|.|TRBJ1-2|TRBV6-4
CASSTEGQGAGGYTF
TGTGCCAGCAGTACGGAGGGACAGGGGGCAGGGGGCTACACCTTC
>TRBD2|.|TRBJ2-2|TRBV7-9
CASSWGLAGGTGELFF
TGTGCCAGCAGCTGGGGACTAGCGGGAGGAACCGGGGAGCTGTTTTTT
>.|.|TRBJ1-3|TRBV25-1
CASSEWGQSSSSGNTIYF
TGTGCCAGCAGTGAATGGGGGCAAAGCAGCAGCTCTGGAAACACCATATATTTT
>TRBD2|.|TRBJ2-2|TRBV6-5
CASLADTNTGELFF
TGTGCCAGTCTAGCGGATACGAACACCGGGGAGCTGTTTTTT
>.|few|TRBJ2-2|TRBV5-6
CASSLLQGNTGELFF
TGTGCCAGCAGCTTGCTTCAGGGGAACACCGGGGAGCTGTTTTTT
>TRBD1|.|TRBJ1-1|TRBV29-1
CSVRGQGRRGDTEAFF
TGCAGCGTCCGGGGACAGGGGAGAAGGGGTGACACTGAAGCTTTCTTT
>TRBD1|.|TRBJ1-4|TRBV6-5
CASSITGGTNEKLFF
TGTGCCAGCAGTATAACAGGGGGGACTAATGAAAAACTGTTTTTT
>.|.|TRBJ2-5|TRBV11-2
CASSLNSVRFETQYF
TGTGCCAGCAGCTTAAACAGTGTACGTTTCGAGACCCAGTACTTC
>.|once|TRBJ2-5|TRBV7-3
CASSLTATQTQYF
TGTGCCAGCAGCTTAACCGCTACCCAGACCCAGTACTTC
>.|.|TRBJ1-2|TRBV25-1
CASWDGAYGYTF
TGTGCCAGCTGGGACGGGGCCTATGGCTACACCTTC
>.|.|TRBJ2-3|TRBV11-3
CASSAGINTQYF
TGTGCCAGCAGCGCGGGGATCAATACGCAGTATTTT
>TRBD2|.|TRBJ2-3|TRBV4-3
CASSQVGGSGRDTQYF
TGCGCCAGCAGCCAAGTGGGGGGGTCGGGTAGAGATACGCAGTATTTT
>.|.|TRBJ2-2|TRBV5-1
CASSLAGTSNTGELFF
TGCGCCAGCAGCTTGGCGGGTACCTCGAACACCGGGGAGCTGTTTTTT